Listed here are 29 T cell receptor beta chains from one sample, sequenced in a study of cytomegalovirus exposure and HLA in healthy donors. PCR primers comprised 60 Vbeta and 13 Jbeta primers. This table comes from immunoSEQ multiplex PCR, and its TCRdb copy is limited to in-frame clones, with some not included. The table has over 150,000 clones, under 80% seen once. The specimen sequenced was PBMCs. All receptors derive from a man aged 25-40 years in good health and CMV-seropositive.

V is TRBV9 and J is TRBJ2-5; 8 bases agree with TRBD2. Unmatched junction bases numbered 9, after V lost 4 bases and J lost 4 bases. The length of the CDR3 is 15 residues. Germline assignment: CDR1 SGDLS and CDR2 YYNGEE. CDR3 coding DNA: TGTGCCAGCAGCCCTCCAACGGGAGGGTCAGAGACCCAGTACTTC. This encodes CASSPPTGGSETQYF.

This chain joins TRBV9 and TRBJ1-2, with TRBD1 matching 8 bases. The CDR3 sequence is 15 residues long. Trimming at V came to 0 bases and at J to 6 bases, leaving 7 bases not matched to a gene. In germline, CDR1 is SGDLS, CDR2 YYNGEE. The CDR3 DNA follows: TGTGCCAGCAGCGTAGATGGCGGACAGGGTGATGGCTACACCTTC. It codes for CASSVDGGQGDGYTF.

This clone has a single count. V gene TRBV5-4 combines with J gene TRBJ2-6, with TRBD1 identical over 9 bases. Germline V gene data show CDR1 as SGHNT and CDR2 as YYREEE (reference sequence). After removal of 0 bases from V and 5 bases from J, the junction contained 0 bases not matched to a gene. The CDR3 length is 15 residues. The CDR3 sequence: CASSLDRGRANVLTF. As DNA, the CDR3 is TGTGCCAGCAGCTTGGACAGGGGGCGGGCCAACGTCCTGACTTTC.

The chain employs TRBV6-6 and TRBJ2-4; 8 bases fit TRBD2. The V segment lost 6 bases and the J segment 7 bases; nucleotides outside the gene matches: 2. This CDR3 region has 12 residues. Germline V lookup: CDR1 MNHNY, CDR2 SVGAGI (reference sequence). CDR3 nucleotide sequence: TGTGCCAGCAGCCCGGGGGGGAACATTCAGTACTTC. It specifies CASSPGGNIQYF.

This clone was observed a few times. The rearrangement joins TRBV6-1 to TRBJ2-7, with 12 bases fitting TRBD2. With 2 bases clipped from V and 2 bases from J, the junction kept 1 base outside the gene matches. CDR3 size: 15 residues. CDR1 is MNHNS, CDR2 SASEGT, per germline. The CDR3 nucleotides are TGTGCCAGCAGTGAACTAGCGGGAGGGCCCTACGAGCAGTACTTC. It translates to CASSELAGGPYEQYF.

The chain combines TRBV5-4 with TRBJ2-3; D unresolved. CDR1 and CDR2 (germline): SGHNT, YYREEE (reference sequence). Trimming pared 3 bases from V and 0 bases from J, leaving 11 bases between. CDR3 length: 15 amino acids. CDR3 in amino acids: CASSSELSSTDTQYF. CDR3 coding DNA: TGTGCCAGCAGCTCGGAGCTTTCTAGCACAGATACGCAGTATTTT.

The chain has TRBV6-4 and TRBJ2-1; 10 bases are shared with TRBD2. V lost 6 bases, J lost 9 bases, and 8 bases stayed unmatched. From germline, CDR1 is MRHNA and CDR2 SNTAGT. The CDR3 runs to 14 residues. The chain's CDR3 is CASRRLAGVGEQFF. Written as DNA, the CDR3 is TGTGCCAGCAGACGCCTAGCGGGGGTCGGTGAGCAGTTCTTC.

The rearrangement uses TRBV2 and TRBJ2-7; TRBD2 is a possible D gene (6 bases). V dropped 3 bases and J dropped 9 bases, with 18 bases sitting between them. The CDR3 is 14 residues long. Germline V CDR1 and CDR2: SNHLY, FYNNEI. The DNA of the CDR3 is TGTGCCAGCAGTGACAACGCGGGGTCTTTCGGGCAGTACTTC. It encodes CASSDNAGSFGQYF.

The rearrangement uses TRBV5-8 and TRBJ1-5; possibly TRBD1 for D (5 bases). Per the germline V gene, CDR1 is SGHTS and CDR2 is YDEGEE. The CDR3 consists of 15 residues. The ends were cut back, 2 bases at V and 2 bases at J, with 11 bases in the middle. CDR3 sequence (DNA): TGTGCCAGCAGCTTAAGGGGCCGTGGCAATCAGCCCCAGCATTTT. This translates into CASSLRGRGNQPQHF.

The rearrangement uses TRBV6-1 and TRBJ2-6; 11 bases are a match to TRBD1. CDR3 length: 17 residues. Trimming removed 4 bases from V and 2 bases from J; junction bases left unmatched: 4. Germline CDR1 is MNHNS and CDR2 is SASEGT. Here the CDR3 DNA reads TGTGCCAGCAGTGGGACAGGGGGCTTCGCTGGGGCCAACGTCCTGACTTTC. Its translation is CASSGTGGFAGANVLTF.

The V call is TRBV5-1, the J call TRBJ2-7; TRBD2 matches 11 bases. This CDR3 spans 14 amino acids. V was pared by 0 bases and J by 5 bases, with 1 base of the junction left unmatched. CDR1 is SGHRS, CDR2 YFSETQ, per germline. CDR3 region: CASSLVTSGDEQYF. The DNA of the CDR3 is TGCGCCAGCAGCTTGGTGACTAGCGGGGACGAGCAGTACTTC.

This clone showed up just a few times. The chain uses TRBV19 and TRBJ1-3, with D uncertain. V was clipped by 3 bases and J by 0 bases, with 6 bases between them. The length of the CDR3 is 14 residues. Germline V CDR1 and CDR2: LNHDA, SQIVND (reference sequence). The CDR3 coding sequence is TGTGCCAGTAGTATTTACAACTCTGGAAACACCATATATTTT. Protein product: CASSIYNSGNTIYF.

This chain joins TRBV30 and TRBJ1-3, with D hard to call. V lost 2 bases to trimming and J lost 0 bases, with 8 bases between them. This CDR3 has 14 amino acids. CDR1 is GTSNPN, CDR2 SVGIG, per germline (reference sequence). This CDR3 reads CAWSRSSSGNTIYF. For the CDR3, the DNA is TGTGCCTGGAGTCGGAGTAGCTCTGGAAACACCATATATTTT.

This chain connects TRBV7-9 to TRBJ1-1, with D possibly TRBD1 on 5 matching bases. V was clipped by 8 bases and J by 0 bases, with 19 bases between them. This CDR3 is 16 amino acids long. Germline CDR1 is SEHNR and CDR2 is FQNEAQ (reference sequence). The CDR3 here is CASSDPPGTVNTEAFF. The DNA for the CDR3 is TGTGCCAGCTCCGATCCCCCCGGGACTGTGAACACTGAAGCTTTCTTT.

This rearrangement joins TRBV4-2 to TRBJ1-2, with D possibly being TRBD1 (6 bases). Trimming removed 1 base from V and 5 bases from J, with 14 bases in between. The CDR3 is 15 amino acids. The V gene's germline CDR1 is LGHNA and CDR2 YNFKEQ. The CDR3 protein is CASSQGDRNPYGYTF. CDR3 nucleotides: TGTGCCAGCAGCCAAGGAGACAGGAACCCATATGGCTACACCTTC.

This chain joins TRBV4-2 and TRBJ2-7, with TRBD2 matching over 9 bases. There are 14 residues in the CDR3. The germline CDR1 and CDR2 sequences are LGHNA and YNFKEQ. V lost 4 bases to trimming and J lost 3 bases; unmatched junction nucleotides: 4. The CDR3 spells CASSPRGGDYEQYF. In nucleotides, the CDR3 is TGTGCCAGCAGCCCGCGGGGGGGCGACTACGAGCAGTACTTC.

V is TRBV6-5 and J is TRBJ2-5; 9 nucleotides match TRBD2. The DNA matches TRBJ2-7 better at its end, which makes the J call doubtful. From germline, CDR1 is MNHEY and CDR2 SVGAGI. The CDR3 runs 13 residues. The CDR3 DNA reads TGTGCCACCCAGCGGGAGGCCTCCTACGAGCAGTACTTC. It encodes CATQREASYEQYF.

CDR3 coding DNA: TGTGCCAGCAGTTACTCGATTGCGGTACTCGGTACGCAGTATTTT. This gives the protein CASSYSIAVLGTQYF. This chain joins TRBV6-6 and TRBJ2-3; no definite D call. Per germline, CDR1 MNHNY and CDR2 SVGAGI (reference sequence). Trimming left V 0 bases short and J 8 bases short, with 15 bases between. CDR3 length: 15 amino acids.

This chain links TRBV7-8 with TRBJ2-2; the match to TRBD1 covers 10 bases. The ends lost 5 bases at V and 6 bases at J; junction bases unmatched: 9. The CDR3 length is 16 residues. Germline CDR1 SGHVS, CDR2 FQNEAQ. CDR3 in amino acids: CASSDDRGLVSGELFF. As DNA, the CDR3 is TGTGCCAGCAGCGACGACAGGGGGCTAGTGTCCGGGGAGCTGTTTTTT.

This rearrangement joins TRBV5-4 to TRBJ2-7, with 13 bases that match TRBD2. CDR3 length: 18 residues. J gave up 2 bases and V 4 bases, and 12 bases lay outside the gene matches. CDR1 is SGHNT, CDR2 YYREEE, per germline (reference sequence). This CDR3 reads CASSRTGLAGSMPYEQYF. CDR3 bases: TGTGCCAGCAGCCGCACGGGACTAGCGGGATCGATGCCCTACGAGCAGTACTTC.

This clone has more than one count but fewer than ten. The V and J genes are TRBV5-4 and TRBJ1-2, with 9 positions matching TRBD1. This CDR3 has 15 amino acids. CDR1 and CDR2 from the germline V gene are SGHNT and YYREEE (reference sequence). After removal of 1 base from V and 8 bases from J, the junction contained 9 bases not matched to a gene. This CDR3 reads CASSLLGTGNSGYTF. The CDR3 bases are TGTGCCAGCAGCTTGCTTGGGACAGGGAATTCGGGCTACACCTTC.

This clone came up a few times. This sequence joins TRBV7-3 and TRBJ2-1, with 11 bases matching TRBD2. Trimming took 5 bases from V and 3 from J; bases not matched to a gene: 9. Germline-derived CDR1 and CDR2 are SGHTA and FQGTGA. This CDR3 region has 17 residues. The DNA for the CDR3 is TGTGCCAGCAGCACCCGGACTAGCGGGCTACTCTACAATGAGCAGTTCTTC. Protein product: CASSTRTSGLLYNEQFF.

The chain links TRBV5-1 to TRBJ2-7; D may be TRBD2 (6 bases). V was pared by 4 bases and J by 4 bases, with 12 bases between. This CDR3 has 13 residues. Germline V lookup: CDR1 SGHRS, CDR2 YFSETQ. CDR3 sequence reads: CASSRESFYEQYF. As DNA, the CDR3 is TGCGCCAGCAGCCGGGAGTCTTTTTACGAGCAGTACTTC.

The chain combines TRBV4-3 with TRBJ1-2; the match to TRBD1 covers 9 bases. Germline values: CDR1 LGHNA, CDR2 YSLEER. CDR3 length equals 15 residues. Germline trimming cut 2 bases from V and 4 bases from J; bases unmatched to any gene: 5. CDR3 bases: TGCGCCAGCAGCCAAACCGGGACAGGGTTCTATGGCTACACCTTC. Amino acid sequence: CASSQTGTGFYGYTF.

V and J are TRBV28 and TRBJ2-5; 7 bases map to TRBD2. The CDR3 is made up of 16 amino acids. CDR1 is MDHEN, CDR2 SYDVKM, per germline. V shed 2 bases, J shed 4 bases, and the junction held 10 bases outside the gene matches. DNA of the CDR3: TGTGCCAGCAGTTTAGGGGTGGCGGGAGTAGGAGAGACCCAGTACTTC. Protein product: CASSLGVAGVGETQYF.

The rearrangement joins TRBV7-9 to TRBJ1-2, with 7 bases lining up with TRBD1. Germline CDR1 SEHNR, CDR2 FQNEAQ (reference sequence). CDR3 length: 16 residues. The J segment lost 4 bases and the V segment lost 4 bases, leaving 12 bases of the junction unmatched. CDR3 sequence: CASSSTGDGLGYGYTF. CDR3 bases: TGTGCCAGCAGCTCCACAGGGGACGGGCTAGGCTATGGCTACACCTTC.

The chain is built from TRBV9 and TRBJ2-1; weak D call: TRBD2 (7 bases). The ends were cut back, 4 bases at V and 7 bases at J, with 18 bases in the middle. In germline, CDR1 is SGDLS, CDR2 YYNGEE. The CDR3 is made up of 15 amino acids. The CDR3 coding sequence is TGTGCCAGCAGCTTAGGGGGGAGGGCCAGTAATGAGCAGTTCTTC. As protein: CASSLGGRASNEQFF.

The CDR3 protein is CASFPGLAGGGVGEQFF. The DNA of the CDR3 is TGTGCCAGCTTCCCGGGACTAGCGGGAGGGGGAGTTGGTGAGCAGTTCTTC. This chain uses TRBV18 with TRBJ2-1, with 16 bases identical to TRBD2. Germline CDR1 reads KGHSH; CDR2 reads LQKENI. V was clipped by 7 bases and J by 9 bases; unmatched bases: 12. This CDR3 has 17 residues.

The chain carries TRBV18 and TRBJ1-6; D ambiguous. V gave up 3 bases and J gave up 0 bases, with 18 bases separating them. Germline assignment: CDR1 KGHSH and CDR2 LQKENI. This CDR3 spans 19 amino acids. The CDR3 DNA sequence: TGTGCCAGCTCACCGATCTCGGAGGCGGGGAGCTCCTATAATTCACCCCTCCACTTT. It translates to CASSPISEAGSSYNSPLHF.